These 4 T cell receptor beta chains were all obtained from the same sample, sequenced in a study of response to subunit inactivated influenza vaccine. One entry per CDR3 protein, called by TCRdb with MiXCR from the RT-PCR reads. The sample shows hundreds of thousands of distinct CDR3 sequences, 6.5% to 8% of them seen only once. Material: PBMCs from blood, obtained less than 30 months after vaccination. All receptors come from a man between 50 and 69 years old who received an inactivated influenza vaccine.

There are a few counts of this clonotype. The chain recombines TRBV12-3 or TRBV12-4 with TRBJ2-1; TRBD1 agrees at 8 bases. V was pared by 3 bases and J by 9 bases, with 22 bases of the junction left unmatched. The CDR3 sequence is 19 residues long. The CDR3 nucleotides read TGTGCCAGCAGTTTTTTGGGTAATACAGGGGGTACTAGCATTACTGAGCAGTTCTTC. It yields the protein CASSFLGNTGGTSITEQFF.

J is TRBJ2-5 and V is TRBV28, with D perhaps given as TRBD1 or TRBD2 (5 bases each). Germline V gene lookup returns CDR1 MDHEN and CDR2 SYDVKM. V was pared by 6 bases and J by 5 bases, with 13 bases between. The length of the CDR3 is 13 residues. The CDR3 bases are TGTGCCAGCAGGTTTCAGGGACCGGAGACCCAGTACTTC. It codes for CASRFQGPETQYF.

This chain connects TRBV6-2 or TRBV6-3 to TRBJ2-3, with 7 positions matching TRBD2. With 5 bases clipped from V and 5 bases from J, the junction kept 13 bases outside the gene matches. Germline V gene lookup returns CDR1 MNHEY and CDR2 SVGEGT. The CDR3 spans 16 residues. CDR3 DNA sequence: TGTGCCAGCAGTCTCGGCACGGGGAGGGCGATAGATACGCAGTATTTT. It yields the protein CASSLGTGRAIDTQYF.

The chain links TRBV5-6 to TRBJ2-7; D is possibly TRBD1 (6 bases). CDR1 SGHDT and CDR2 YYEEEE come from the germline V gene. The V end lost 4 bases, the J end lost 1 base, and 9 bases lay between the germline ends. The CDR3 is 13 amino acids. CDR3 amino acids: CASSATGSYEQYF. Written as DNA, the CDR3 is TGTGCCAGCAGCGCTACAGGGTCCTACGAGCAGTACTTC.